A selection of T cell receptor beta chains follows, all from one sample in a study of cytomegalovirus exposure and HLA in healthy donors. Sequenced by immunoSEQ multiplex PCR; TCRdb stores in-frame clones only, minus some. This sample's table has 150,000 to 200,000 clones. Material: PBMCs. The receptor source for this set is a woman aged 18 to 35 in good health and CMV-seropositive. Both conserved end residues are part of each CDR3. Fields, in order: D gene, J gene, V gene, CDR3 DNA, CDR3 protein. The D gene is left open where the match is weak.

>.|TRBJ1-1|TRBV18
TGTGCCAGCTCACCAATGGACATAAGCACTGAAGCTTTCTTT
CASSPMDISTEAFF
>TRBD1|TRBJ1-2|TRBV10-3
TGTGCCATCAGCGCGACAGGGGGCGATGGCTACACCTTC
CAISATGGDGYTF
>.|TRBJ2-1|TRBV13
TGTGCCAGCAGCATTGGGGACTTTGCCCGGGGTGAGCAGTTCTTC
CASSIGDFARGEQFF
>.|TRBJ2-2|TRBV9
TGTGCCAGCAGCCGCTATTCAGCAGGGGACACCGGGGAGCTGTTTTTT
CASSRYSAGDTGELFF
>.|TRBJ1-1|TRBV11-3
TGTGCCAGCAGACCGATCCAACAGGGTACTGAAGCTTTCTTT
CASRPIQQGTEAFF
>.|TRBJ2-5|TRBV5-1
TGCGCCAGCAGCTTGGGAGGCTCGCAAGAGACCCAGTACTTC
CASSLGGSQETQYF
>TRBD1|TRBJ2-7|TRBV7-8
TGTGCCAGCAGGGCGAGGGACAGCGCCTACGAGCAGTACTTC
CASRARDSAYEQYF
>.|TRBJ2-2|TRBV2
TGTGCCAGCAGTGTTCTGGTGGAGGCCGGGGAGCTGTTTTTT
CASSVLVEAGELFF
>.|TRBJ2-5|TRBV9
TGTGCCAGCAGCGTAGTTAACGGGGCCCAGTACTTC
CASSVVNGAQYF
>.|TRBJ2-3|TRBV11-3
TGTGCCAGCAGCTTATCCCCGTTAACAGATACGCAGTATTTT
CASSLSPLTDTQYF
>.|TRBJ2-3|TRBV6-6
TGTGCCACCAAAGCGGAGAACACAGATACGCAGTATTTT
CATKAENTDTQYF
>TRBD1|TRBJ2-1|TRBV5-1
TGCGCCAGCGCCATAAGACAGGGGGCGAATGAGCAGTTCTTC
CASAIRQGANEQFF
>.|TRBJ2-1|TRBV5-1
TGCGCCAGCAGCTCCCCGGGCGGGAACCATGAGCAGTTCTTC
CASSSPGGNHEQFF
>.|TRBJ1-1|TRBV6-5
TGTGCCAGCAGTTACTCCTCGCGAGGCACTGAAGCTTTCTTT
CASSYSSRGTEAFF
>.|TRBJ1-1|TRBV18
TGTGCCAGCTCCCGCAATACAGGGAACACTGAAGCTTTCTTT
CASSRNTGNTEAFF
>.|TRBJ2-4|TRBV1
TGCACCAGCAGCCGAAGAAAGGGACTAGCGGGAGCCGAGGTGAGCTGGGCCAAAAACATTCAGTACTTC
CTSSRRKGLAGAEVSWAKNIQYF
>.|TRBJ1-2|TRBV5-1
TGCGCCAGCAGCCGACGGAGTCCCGAGGCCTATGGCTACACCTTC
CASSRRSPEAYGYTF
>TRBD1|TRBJ1-4|TRBV11-3
TGTGCCAGCAGCCCGGGACAGGGTAACGAAAAACTGTTTTTT
CASSPGQGNEKLFF
>.|TRBJ1-1|TRBV5-5
TGTGCCAGCAGCTTGGAGGGGATATACACTGAAGCTTTCTTT
CASSLEGIYTEAFF
>.|TRBJ1-6|TRBV30
TGTGCCTGGAGTGTACAGGGTAATTCACCCCTCCACTTT
CAWSVQGNSPLHF
>.|TRBJ2-1|TRBV7-6
TGTGCCAGCAGCTTAGCCGGGGACTTTAAGGGTGAGCAGTTCTTC
CASSLAGDFKGEQFF
>.|TRBJ1-2|TRBV29-1
TGCAGCGTTGAAGTCGAGGAGCGGTACACCTTC
CSVEVEERYTF
>.|TRBJ1-3|TRBV11-2
TGTGCCAGCAGCTTCGAGCTTAGAAACACCATATATTTT
CASSFELRNTIYF
>.|TRBJ1-3|TRBV4-2
TGTGCCAGCAGCCAAGGTTTCCAGGGTCTCGGAAACACCATATATTTT
CASSQGFQGLGNTIYF
>TRBD1|TRBJ1-2|TRBV19
TGTGCCAGTACCTCGACAGGGTACTTCGATGGCTACACCTTC
CASTSTGYFDGYTF
>.|TRBJ1-1|TRBV4-1
TGCGCCAGCAGCCACGGGGGTGTGAACACTGAAGCTTTCTTT
CASSHGGVNTEAFF
>TRBD1|TRBJ2-3|TRBV29-1
TGCAGCGTTGTAGGAGGGACAGGGGAGGCAGATACGCAGTATTTT
CSVVGGTGEADTQYF
>TRBD2|TRBJ2-5|TRBV11-3
TGTGCCAGCAGCTTATTAGGGGGACTAGCGGGGCAAGAGACCCAGTACTTC
CASSLLGGLAGQETQYF
>.|TRBJ1-2|TRBV7-8
TGTGCCAGCAGCTTAGCTCGGGAGTACTATGGCTACACCTTC
CASSLAREYYGYTF
>.|TRBJ1-2|TRBV2
TGTGCCAGCAGTGAAAACAGGGTGGAGGGCTACACCTTC
CASSENRVEGYTF
>TRBD2|TRBJ2-5|TRBV9
TGTGCCAGCAGCGTAGAGGTGGGGCGAGCGGGGGGCACGGAGACCCAGTACTTC
CASSVEVGRAGGTETQYF
>TRBD1|TRBJ1-6|TRBV5-1
TGCGCCAGCAGCGAGAGACAGGGATCCTATAATTCACCCCTCCACTTT
CASSERQGSYNSPLHF
>.|TRBJ1-3|TRBV5-1
TGCGCCAGCAGAGACCAGGCGGGGTTCTCTGGAAACACCATATATTTT
CASRDQAGFSGNTIYF
>.|TRBJ1-1|TRBV7-9
TGTGCCAGCAGCTTCGACACTGAAGCTTTCTTT
CASSFDTEAFF
>.|TRBJ1-2|TRBV19
TGTGCCAGTAGTTGGGGGGGCGCGGGTGGCTACACCTTC
CASSWGGAGGYTF
>TRBD2|TRBJ2-7|TRBV29-1
TGCAGCGTCTGGACTAGCGGGTACGAGCAGTACTTC
CSVWTSGYEQYF
>TRBD1|TRBJ1-3|TRBV19
TGTGCCAGTACCCTGTCCGGGACAGTTGGAAACACCATATATTTT
CASTLSGTVGNTIYF
>.|TRBJ2-3|TRBV15
TGTGCCACCAGCAGTGGTCTTGCGGGCTCCCTCACAGATACGCAGTATTTT
CATSSGLAGSLTDTQYF
>TRBD2|TRBJ2-5|TRBV18
TGTGCCAGCTCACCACTAGCGGGAGGGCGTGAGACCCAGTACTTC
CASSPLAGGRETQYF
>TRBD2|TRBJ2-5|TRBV11-3
TGTGCCAGCAGCTCCCCCGGGACTAGGCAAGAGACCCAGTACTTC
CASSSPGTRQETQYF
>TRBD1|TRBJ1-6|TRBV7-9
TGTGCCAGCAGCTCGGACAGGGGACGATCACCCCTCCACTTT
CASSSDRGRSPLHF
>TRBD2|TRBJ2-4|TRBV29-1
TGCAGCGTTGCAATGACTAGCGGCAAAAACATTCAGTACTTC
CSVAMTSGKNIQYF
>TRBD2|TRBJ2-1|TRBV7-2
TGTGCCAGCAGCTTAGGGAGCGGGGGACACAATGAGCAGTTCTTC
CASSLGSGGHNEQFF
>.|TRBJ2-7|TRBV5-6
TGTGCCAGCAGTTTGGGACTGCCCTACGAGCAGTACTTC
CASSLGLPYEQYF
>.|TRBJ1-2|TRBV5-1
TGCGCCAGCAGCACGGAACAGGTTTATGGCTACACCTTC
CASSTEQVYGYTF
>.|TRBJ2-5|TRBV5-1
TGCGCCAGCAGCTTGGGGCTGGAAGAGACCCAGTACTTC
CASSLGLEETQYF
>.|TRBJ2-2|TRBV6-5
TGTGCCAGCAGGCCTAGCGTTAACACCGGGGAGCTGTTTTTT
CASRPSVNTGELFF
>.|TRBJ1-1|TRBV6-5
TGTGCCAGCAGTTACTCTGCTTCTGCGACTGAAGCTTTCTTT
CASSYSASATEAFF
>.|TRBJ2-1|TRBV7-2
TGTGCCAGCAGTACCCAGGGTTTTCGGCAGTTCTTC
CASSTQGFRQFF
>.|TRBJ2-1|TRBV6-6
TGTGCCAGCAGCCCGAGACAGGAGCAGTTCTTC
CASSPRQEQFF
>TRBD1|TRBJ2-3|TRBV6-4
TGTGCCAGCAGTGAAGAGGGGGCCATAGATACGCAGTATTTT
CASSEEGAIDTQYF
>.|TRBJ2-5|TRBV4-1
TGCGCCAGCAGAATACTAGAGATAATGAAGACCCAGTACTTC
CASRILEIMKTQYF
>TRBD2|TRBJ2-2|TRBV6-5
TGTGCCAGCAGTTACACTAGCGGTTCGAACACCGGGGAGCTGTTTTTT
CASSYTSGSNTGELFF
>TRBD1|TRBJ1-2|TRBV19
TGTGCCAGTAGTATAGCCCCGACAGGGTACTTCGGTGGCTACACCTTC
CASSIAPTGYFGGYTF
>TRBD1|TRBJ1-2|TRBV6-5
TGTGCCAGCAGTTACTCTGAACAGGGGTACTATGGCTACACCTTC
CASSYSEQGYYGYTF